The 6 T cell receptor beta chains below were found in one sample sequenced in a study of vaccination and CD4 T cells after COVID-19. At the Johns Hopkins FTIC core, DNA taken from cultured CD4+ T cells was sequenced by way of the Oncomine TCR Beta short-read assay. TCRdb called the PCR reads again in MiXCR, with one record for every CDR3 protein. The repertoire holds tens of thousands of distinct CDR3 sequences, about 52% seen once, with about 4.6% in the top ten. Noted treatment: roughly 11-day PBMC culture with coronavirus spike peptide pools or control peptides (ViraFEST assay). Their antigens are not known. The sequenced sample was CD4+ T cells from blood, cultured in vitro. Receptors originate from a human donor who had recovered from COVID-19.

CDR3 residues: CASRASGPGGTGELFF. Here the CDR3 DNA reads TGTGCCAGCAGGGCGAGTGGTCCCGGGGGCACCGGGGAGCTGTTTTTT. V usage is TRBV6-1 and J usage is TRBJ2-2; a possible D gene is TRBD2 (6 bases). This CDR3 contains 16 residues. V lost 6 bases and J 4 bases, leaving 18 bases between the germline ends. Germline lookup yields CDR1 MNHNS and CDR2 SASEGT.

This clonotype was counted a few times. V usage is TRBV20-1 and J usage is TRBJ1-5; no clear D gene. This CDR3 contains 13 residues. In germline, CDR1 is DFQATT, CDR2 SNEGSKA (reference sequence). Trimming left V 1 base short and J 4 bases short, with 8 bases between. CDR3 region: CSARGQVNQPQHF. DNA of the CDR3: TGCAGTGCTAGAGGTCAGGTAAATCAGCCCCAGCATTTT.

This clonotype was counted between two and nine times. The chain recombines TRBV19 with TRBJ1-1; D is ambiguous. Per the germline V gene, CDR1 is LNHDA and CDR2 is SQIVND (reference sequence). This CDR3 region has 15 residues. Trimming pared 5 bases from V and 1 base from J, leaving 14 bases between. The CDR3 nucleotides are TGTGCCAGTAGTTCTACCGCTCGCGGGAACACTGAAGCTTTCTTT. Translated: CASSSTARGNTEAFF.

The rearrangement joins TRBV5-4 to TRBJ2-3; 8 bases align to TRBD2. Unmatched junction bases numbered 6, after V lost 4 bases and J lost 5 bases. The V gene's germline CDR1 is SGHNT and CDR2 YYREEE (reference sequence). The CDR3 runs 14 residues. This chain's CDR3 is CASSPASGGDTQYF. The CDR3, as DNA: TGTGCCAGCAGCCCGGCCAGCGGGGGAGATACGCAGTATTTT.

The CDR3 spells CASSQTPVDSPLHF. CDR3 coding DNA: TGCGCCAGCAGCCAAACGCCGGTAGATTCACCCCTCCACTTT. The chain couples TRBV4-1 to TRBJ1-6; D remains ambiguous. This CDR3 is 14 amino acids long. The germline V gene has CDR1 MGHRA and CDR2 YSYEKL. V was cut by 2 bases and J by 8 bases, with 10 bases left in between.

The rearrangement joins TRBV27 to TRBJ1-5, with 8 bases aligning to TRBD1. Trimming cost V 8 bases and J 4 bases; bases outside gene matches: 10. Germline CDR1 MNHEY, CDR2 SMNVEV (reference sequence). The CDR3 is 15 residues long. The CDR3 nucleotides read TGTGCCAGCGCTGGGGGCAGGGGGCTAAATCAGCCCCAGCATTTT. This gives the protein CASAGGRGLNQPQHF.